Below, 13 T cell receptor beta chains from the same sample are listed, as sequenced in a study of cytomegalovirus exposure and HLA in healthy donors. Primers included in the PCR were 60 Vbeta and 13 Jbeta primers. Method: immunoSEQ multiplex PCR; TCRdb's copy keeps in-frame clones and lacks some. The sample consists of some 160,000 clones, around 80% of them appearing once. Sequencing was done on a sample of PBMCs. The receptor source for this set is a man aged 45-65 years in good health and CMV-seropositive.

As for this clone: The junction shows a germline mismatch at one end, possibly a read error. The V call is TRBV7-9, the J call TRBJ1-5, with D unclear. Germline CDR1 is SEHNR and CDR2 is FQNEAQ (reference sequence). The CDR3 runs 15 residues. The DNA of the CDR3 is TGTTCCAGCAGCCCCTCCGGTAATAGCAATCAGCCCCAGCATTTT. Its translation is CSSSPSGNSNQPQHF.

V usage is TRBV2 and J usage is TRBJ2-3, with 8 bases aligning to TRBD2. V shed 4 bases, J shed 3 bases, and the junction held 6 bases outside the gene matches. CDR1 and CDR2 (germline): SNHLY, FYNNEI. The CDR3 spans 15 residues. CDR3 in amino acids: CASSVPGGGTDTQYF. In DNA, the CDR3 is TGTGCCAGCAGTGTTCCGGGCGGGGGGACAGATACGCAGTATTTT.

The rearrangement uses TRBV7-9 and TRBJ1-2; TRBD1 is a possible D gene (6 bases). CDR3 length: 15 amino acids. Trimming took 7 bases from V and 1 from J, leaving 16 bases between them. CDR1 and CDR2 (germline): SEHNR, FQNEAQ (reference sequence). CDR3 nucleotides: TGTGCCAGCACCCCCCCGGACAGCTTTAACTATGGCTACACCTTC. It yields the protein CASTPPDSFNYGYTF.

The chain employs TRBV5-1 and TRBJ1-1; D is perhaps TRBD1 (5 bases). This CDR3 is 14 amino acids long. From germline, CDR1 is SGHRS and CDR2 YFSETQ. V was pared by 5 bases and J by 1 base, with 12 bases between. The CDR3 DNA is TGCGCCAGCAGGGAAGGGGCTTCGAACACTGAAGCTTTCTTT. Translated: CASREGASNTEAFF.

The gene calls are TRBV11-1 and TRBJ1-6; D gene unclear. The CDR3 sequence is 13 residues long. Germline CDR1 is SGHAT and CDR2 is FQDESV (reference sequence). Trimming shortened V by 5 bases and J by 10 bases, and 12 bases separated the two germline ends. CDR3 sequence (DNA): TGTGCCAGCAGCCTCCTACTAGGGTCACCCCTCCACTTT. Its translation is CASSLLLGSPLHF.

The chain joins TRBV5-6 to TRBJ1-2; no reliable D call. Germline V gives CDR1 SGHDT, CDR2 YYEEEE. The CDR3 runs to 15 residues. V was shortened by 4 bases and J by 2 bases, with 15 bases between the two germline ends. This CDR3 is CASSPEAVNNYGYTF. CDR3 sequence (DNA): TGTGCCAGCAGCCCCGAGGCTGTCAACAACTATGGCTACACCTTC.

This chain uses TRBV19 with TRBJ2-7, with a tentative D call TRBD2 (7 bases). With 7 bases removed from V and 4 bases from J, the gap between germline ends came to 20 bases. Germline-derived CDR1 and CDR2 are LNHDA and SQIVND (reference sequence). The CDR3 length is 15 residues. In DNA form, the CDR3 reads TGTGCCAGTAACCATAGAGGGGGGGCAGGGTACGAGCAGTACGTC. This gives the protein CASNHRGGAGYEQYV.

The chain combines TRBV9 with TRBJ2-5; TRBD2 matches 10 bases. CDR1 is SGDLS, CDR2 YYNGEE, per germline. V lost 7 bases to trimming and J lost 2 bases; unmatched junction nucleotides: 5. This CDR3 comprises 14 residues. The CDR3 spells CASGPGLAQETQYF. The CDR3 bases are TGTGCCAGCGGGCCGGGACTAGCGCAAGAGACCCAGTACTTC.

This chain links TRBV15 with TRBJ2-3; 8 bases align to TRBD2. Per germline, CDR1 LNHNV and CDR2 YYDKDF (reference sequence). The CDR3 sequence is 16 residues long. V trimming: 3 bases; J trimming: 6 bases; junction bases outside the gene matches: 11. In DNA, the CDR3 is TGTGCCACCAGCAGCAGAGAGTCGGGGGGGCTGGATACGCAGTATTTT. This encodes CATSSRESGGLDTQYF. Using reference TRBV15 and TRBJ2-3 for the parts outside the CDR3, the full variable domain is DAMVIQNPRYQVTQFGKPVTLSCSQTLNHNVMYWYQQKSSQAPKLLFHYYDKDFNNEADTPDNFQSRRPNTSFCFLDIRSPGLGDTAMYLCATSSRESGGLDTQYFGPGTRLTVL.

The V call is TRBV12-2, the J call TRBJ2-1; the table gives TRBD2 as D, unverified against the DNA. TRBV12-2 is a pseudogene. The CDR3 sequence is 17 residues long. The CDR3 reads CASRLDHTRRSYNEQFF. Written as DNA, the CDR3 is TGTGCAAGTCGCTTAGACCATACCCGGAGGTCCTACAATGAGCAGTTCTTC.

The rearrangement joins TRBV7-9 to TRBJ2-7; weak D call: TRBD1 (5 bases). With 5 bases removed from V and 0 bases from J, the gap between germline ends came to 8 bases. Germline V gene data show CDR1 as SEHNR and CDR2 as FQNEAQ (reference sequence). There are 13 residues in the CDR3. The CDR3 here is CASSRQSSYEQYF. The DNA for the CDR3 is TGTGCCAGCAGCCGACAGAGCTCCTACGAGCAGTACTTC.

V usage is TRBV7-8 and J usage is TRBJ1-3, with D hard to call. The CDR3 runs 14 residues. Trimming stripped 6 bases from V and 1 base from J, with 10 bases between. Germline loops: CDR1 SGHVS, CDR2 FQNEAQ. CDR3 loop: CASRDATSGNTIYF. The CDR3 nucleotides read TGTGCCAGCAGAGACGCGACTTCTGGAAACACCATATATTTT.

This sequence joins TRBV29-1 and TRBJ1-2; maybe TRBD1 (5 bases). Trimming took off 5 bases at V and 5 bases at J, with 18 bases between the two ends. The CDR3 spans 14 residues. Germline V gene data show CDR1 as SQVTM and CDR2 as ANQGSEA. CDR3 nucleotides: TGCAGCGTTAAGGAGCCTACAGGTTTATATGGCTACACCTTC. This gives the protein CSVKEPTGLYGYTF.